This TCR beta chain stems from a study of blood T cell repertoires in COVID-19. The wider study: The study drew acute and convalescent COVID-19 samples from the United States, Italy and Spain. T cells, B-cell-depleted T cells, or PBMCs provided the cDNA or gDNA that served as material.

Germline V gene data show CDR1 as SGHKS and CDR2 as YYEKEE (reference sequence). The CDR3 runs 18 residues. Trimming removed 2 bases from V and 0 bases from J; junction bases left unmatched: 10. This clone was seen just once. Per the original methods: Amplification of reference gene primers was used by the study to estimate nucleated cell counts. The assay was immunoSEQ multiplex PCR, and TCRdb's table has in-frame clones only and misses some. Clone size and V and J calls were adopted from that table, with D and trimming inferred from the DNA. The sample gives 54,000 or so clones, around four fifths of which show up once; under 2% is in the top ten.

The rearrangement joins TRBV5-5 to TRBJ1-1; 10 bases are shared with TRBD1. The sequence came from a woman aged 55-69 years with acute or convalescent COVID-19. Sequencing used peripheral blood. CDR3 in amino acids: CASSFRLGQGSMNTEAFF. The CDR3 nucleotides are TGTGCCAGCAGCTTTAGACTGGGACAGGGGTCAATGAACACTGAAGCTTTCTTT. Supplemented by reference TRBV5-5 and TRBJ1-1, the full variable domain reads DAGVTQSPTHLIKTRGQQVTLRCSPISGHKSVSWYQQVLGQGPQFIFQYYEKEERGRGNFPDRFSARQFPNYSSELNVNALLLGDSALYLCASSFRLGQGSMNTEAFFGQGTRLTVV.